A selection of T cell receptor beta chains follows, all from one sample in a study of blood T cell repertoires in COVID-19. Measured with immunoSEQ multiplex PCR; TCRdb has only the in-frame clones, and not every one. The repertoire consists of some 250,000 clones, with about 80% occurring once and the leading ten covering less than 5.5%. Sequences were obtained from peripheral blood. The receptors derive from a man aged 45 to 65 with active or convalescent COVID-19. The CDR3 runs from the conserved cysteine through the conserved F or W. D genes are given only for firm matches. Only some rows state a clone size, as once, few, many or a class for expanded clones.

J	V	D	size	DNA	CDR3
TRBJ2-7	TRBV18	NA	NA	TGTGCCAGCGACACAGGGTCCTACGAGCAGTACTTC	CASDTGSYEQYF
TRBJ2-2	TRBV6-6	TRBD2	NA	TGTGCCAGCAGTCACATGCTACAGCGGGGAGACACCGGGGAGCTGTTTTTT	CASSHMLQRGDTGELFF
TRBJ2-2	TRBV7-3	NA	few	TGTGCCAGCAGCCCCGGGGGTGACACCGGGGAGCTGTTTTTT	CASSPGGDTGELFF
TRBJ1-2	TRBV30	NA	NA	TGTGCCTGGACTGTTGGGAGCTATGGCTACACCTTC	CAWTVGSYGYTF
TRBJ1-4	TRBV2	NA	NA	TGTGCCAGCAGTGAAGTCCCGATGGGAGGAACTAATGAAAAACTGTTTTTT	CASSEVPMGGTNEKLFF
TRBJ2-1	TRBV19	TRBD2	NA	TGTGCCAGTAGTCTGACTAGCGGGGGGGCCTTTAATGAGCAGTTCTTC	CASSLTSGGAFNEQFF
TRBJ2-7	TRBV29-1	NA	NA	TGCAGCGTTGAGGCCAGCTCCTACGAGCAGTACTTC	CSVEASSYEQYF
TRBJ1-3	TRBV12-3/TRBV12-4	NA	once	TGTGCCAGCAGGGTGGCCTCTGGAAACACCATATATTTT	CASRVASGNTIYF
TRBJ1-4	TRBV9	TRBD1	NA	TGTGCCAGCAGCCCATCAACTCAGGGGGGCAGACCAGAACTGTTTTTT	CASSPSTQGGRPELFF
TRBJ2-1	TRBV9	TRBD2	once	TGTGCCAGCAGCGTAGAAGCTAGCGGGGGGTATTACAATGAGCAGTTCTTC	CASSVEASGGYYNEQFF
TRBJ2-5	TRBV3-1/TRBV3-2	TRBD2	NA	TGTGCCAGCAGCCTGCGTGCTAGCGGGGGGCTGGAGACCCAGTACTTC	CASSLRASGGLETQYF